This T cell receptor beta chain was observed in a study of T cell repertoires in MIS-A myocarditis. Measured with immunoSEQ multiplex PCR; TCRdb has only the in-frame clones, and not every one. Of 13,000 to 15,000 clones in the sample, roughly 74% were seen once. This CDR3 is built from 14 residues. The V gene's germline CDR1 is WSHSY and CDR2 SAAADI. V was trimmed by 7 bases and J by 5 bases, leaving 15 bases between them. Sequencing used left ventricle heart tissue obtained at autopsy. The source is a man aged 18 to 30 with fulminant myocarditis from multisystem inflammatory syndrome in adults (MIS-A) after COVID-19. The genes are TRBV10-2 and TRBJ1-5, with D maybe TRBD1 (5 bases). CDR3 sequence: CASKPNRQDQPQHF. The CDR3 coding sequence is TGCGCCAGCAAGCCGAACAGGCAAGATCAGCCCCAGCATTTT.